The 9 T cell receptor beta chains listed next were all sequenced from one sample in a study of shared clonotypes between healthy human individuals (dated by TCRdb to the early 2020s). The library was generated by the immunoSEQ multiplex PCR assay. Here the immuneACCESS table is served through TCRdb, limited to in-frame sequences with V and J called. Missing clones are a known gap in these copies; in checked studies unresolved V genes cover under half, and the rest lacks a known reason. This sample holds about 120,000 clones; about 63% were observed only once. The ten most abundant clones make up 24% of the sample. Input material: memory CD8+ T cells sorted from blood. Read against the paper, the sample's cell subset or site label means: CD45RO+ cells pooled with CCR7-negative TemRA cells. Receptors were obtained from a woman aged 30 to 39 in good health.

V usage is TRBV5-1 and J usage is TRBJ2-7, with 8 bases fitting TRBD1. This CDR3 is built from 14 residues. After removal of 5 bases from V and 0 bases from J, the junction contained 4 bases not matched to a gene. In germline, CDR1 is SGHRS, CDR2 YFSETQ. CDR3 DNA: TGCGCCAGCAGAGGACAGGGACTCTCCTACGAGCAGTACTTC. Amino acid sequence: CASRGQGLSYEQYF. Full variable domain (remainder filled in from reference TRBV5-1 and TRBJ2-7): KAGVTQTPRYLIKTRGQQVTLSCSPISGHRSVSWYQQTPGQGLQFLFEYFSETQRNKGNFPGRFSGRQFSNSRSEMNVSTLELGDSALYLCASRGQGLSYEQYFGPGTRLTVT.

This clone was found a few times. CDR3 DNA: TGTGCCTGGAGTGTACCTTCAAACACGAGCTCCTACAATGAGCAGTTCTTC. Translated, it gives CAWSVPSNTSSYNEQFF. This chain connects TRBV30 to TRBJ2-1, with D unresolved. The CDR3 totals 17 residues. CDR1 and CDR2 (germline): GTSNPN, SVGIG (reference sequence). Between the trimmed V and J ends, which lost 0 bases and 0 bases, there was a span of 15 bases.

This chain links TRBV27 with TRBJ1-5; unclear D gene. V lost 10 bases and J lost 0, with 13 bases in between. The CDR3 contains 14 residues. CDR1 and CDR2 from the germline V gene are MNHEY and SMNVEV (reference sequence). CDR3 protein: CAIVTDNSNQPQHF. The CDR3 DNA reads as TGTGCCATCGTTACAGACAATAGCAATCAGCCCCAGCATTTT.

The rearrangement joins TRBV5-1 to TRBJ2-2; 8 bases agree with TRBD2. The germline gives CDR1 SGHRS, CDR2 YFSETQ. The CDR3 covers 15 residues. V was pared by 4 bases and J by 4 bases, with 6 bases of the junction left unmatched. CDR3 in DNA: TGCGCCAGCAGCCTGGGACTAGAGGGCACCGGGGAGCTGTTTTTT. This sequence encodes CASSLGLEGTGELFF.

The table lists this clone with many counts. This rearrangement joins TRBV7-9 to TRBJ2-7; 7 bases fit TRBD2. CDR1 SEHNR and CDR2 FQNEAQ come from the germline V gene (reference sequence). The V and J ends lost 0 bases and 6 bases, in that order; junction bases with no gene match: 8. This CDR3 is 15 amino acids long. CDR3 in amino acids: CASSLAGGSSGEQYF. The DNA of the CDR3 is TGTGCCAGCAGCTTAGCGGGCGGGAGTTCGGGCGAGCAGTACTTC.

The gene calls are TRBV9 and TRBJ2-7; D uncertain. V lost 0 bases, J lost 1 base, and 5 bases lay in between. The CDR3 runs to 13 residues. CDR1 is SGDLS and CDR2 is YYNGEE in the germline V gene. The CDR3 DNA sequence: TGTGCCAGCAGCGTAGGAGTTTCCTACGAGCAGTACTTC. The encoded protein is CASSVGVSYEQYF.

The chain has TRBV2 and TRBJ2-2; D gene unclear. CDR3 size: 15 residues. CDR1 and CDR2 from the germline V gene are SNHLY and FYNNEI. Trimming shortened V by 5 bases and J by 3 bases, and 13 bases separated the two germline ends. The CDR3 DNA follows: TGTGCCAGCAGTCGCAGGTTTATGTACACCGGGGAGCTGTTTTTT. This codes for CASSRRFMYTGELFF.

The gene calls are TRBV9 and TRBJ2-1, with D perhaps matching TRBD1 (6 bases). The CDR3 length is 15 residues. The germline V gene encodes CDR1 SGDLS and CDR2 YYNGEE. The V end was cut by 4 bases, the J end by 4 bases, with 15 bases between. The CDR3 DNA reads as TGTGCCAGCAGCCAACTAGGGACATTATACAATGAGCAGTTCTTC. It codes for CASSQLGTLYNEQFF.

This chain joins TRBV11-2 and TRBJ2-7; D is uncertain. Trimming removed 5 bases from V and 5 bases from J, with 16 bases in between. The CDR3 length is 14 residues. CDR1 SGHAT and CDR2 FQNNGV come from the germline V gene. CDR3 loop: CASSPKSVVHEQYF. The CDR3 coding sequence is TGTGCCAGCAGCCCTAAATCCGTAGTACACGAGCAGTACTTC.